Each of the 27 T cell receptor beta chains below was sequenced from the same sample in a study of beta chain features in type 1 diabetes. Which antigens these TCRs recognize remains unknown. Findings and caveats of the study: Moderate yet significant TCRB CDR3 shortening was seen in Type 1 diabetes patients in all four CD4+ subsets.

Investigators reverse transcribed all isolated RNA, so they sequenced expressed TCRB transcripts. Data came from immunoSEQ multiplex PCR; TCRdb stores just in-frame clones and leaves some out. Altogether 600,000 to 700,000 clones are present, approximately 13% being singletons, with the ten largest covering 0.095% to 0.15%. Sequencing was carried out using naive CD4+ T cells from blood. These receptors all stem from a man aged 25 to 45 with type 1 diabetes.

This clone was seen a handful of times. The rearrangement joins TRBV6-6 to TRBJ2-7; maybe TRBD2 (5 bases). V lost 6 bases and J 1 base, leaving 13 bases between the germline ends. Germline lookup yields CDR1 MNHNY and CDR2 SVGAGI (reference sequence). The CDR3 spans 14 residues. In nucleotides, the CDR3 is TGTGCCAGCAGCTCGCACGGGGTTTCCTACGAGCAGTACTTC. It specifies CASSSHGVSYEQYF.

The J gene is TRBJ2-6, the V gene TRBV11-2; TRBD1 aligns across 10 bases. V lost 7 bases and J lost 1; bases outside the gene matches: 13. This CDR3 has 19 residues. Per germline, CDR1 SGHAT and CDR2 FQNNGV. As DNA, the CDR3 is TGTGCCAGCACCCTCCCCGGGACAGGGGTTAGTTCTGGGGCCAACGTCCTGACTTTC. It is translated as CASTLPGTGVSSGANVLTF.

The chain recombines TRBV6-5 with TRBJ2-1, with no clear D. CDR1 and CDR2 (germline): MNHEY, SVGAGI. Trimming cost V 7 bases and J 4 bases, with 14 bases left between them. The CDR3 sequence is 14 residues long. CDR3 sequence: CASTSRWGYNEQFF. CDR3 DNA: TGTGCCAGCACCTCCAGGTGGGGATACAATGAGCAGTTCTTC.

This chain uses TRBV5-4 with TRBJ2-2; D gene ambiguous. CDR1 SGHNT and CDR2 YYREEE come from the germline V gene (reference sequence). V was pared by 4 bases and J by 7 bases, with 8 bases between. The CDR3 has 12 residues. CDR3 sequence reads: CASSPFNGELFF. The CDR3 coding sequence is TGTGCCAGCAGCCCTTTTAACGGGGAGCTGTTTTTT.

This chain joins TRBV28 and TRBJ2-1; 10 nucleotides agree with TRBD2. The CDR3 covers 16 residues. CDR1 and CDR2 (germline): MDHEN, SYDVKM. J gave up 6 bases and V 6 bases, and 11 bases lay outside the gene matches. CDR3 sequence: CASSTPRAGGPNEQFF. CDR3 nucleotides: TGTGCCAGCAGCACCCCACGAGCGGGGGGGCCCAATGAGCAGTTCTTC.

The CDR3 sequence: CASSPGLSTDTQYF. The CDR3 coding sequence is TGTGCCAGCTCACCAGGACTCAGCACAGATACGCAGTATTTT. The genes are TRBV18 and TRBJ2-3, with a tentative D call TRBD2 (5 bases). Trimming left V 2 bases short and J 0 bases short, with 6 bases between. Germline lookup yields CDR1 KGHSH and CDR2 LQKENI. The CDR3 runs 14 residues.

The chain recombines TRBV7-3 with TRBJ1-6; 7 nucleotides match TRBD1. This CDR3 is 13 amino acids long. The V gene's germline CDR1 is SGHTA and CDR2 FQGTGA. The V gene end was trimmed by 8 bases and the J gene end by 5 bases; junction bases not matched to a gene: 3. CDR3 protein: CASGTGDNSPLHF. The CDR3 region has the DNA TGTGCCAGCGGAACAGGGGATAATTCACCCCTCCACTTT.

The table lists this clone with a few counts. J is TRBJ2-1 and V is TRBV7-2, with 11 bases matching TRBD1. The CDR3 contains 15 residues. The ends lost 2 bases at V and 10 bases at J; junction bases unmatched: 7. Per the germline V gene, CDR1 is SGHTA and CDR2 is FQGNSA. CDR3 in amino acids: CASSLRDRGLVEQFF. The DNA of the CDR3 is TGTGCCAGCAGCTTAAGGGACAGGGGGTTGGTGGAGCAGTTCTTC.

The CDR3 nucleotides read TGTGCCAGCAGTCCCGAGGCGAACTTAGCCCAGTACTTC. Residues: CASSPEANLAQYF. V is TRBV7-6 and J is TRBJ2-5; D gene unclear. The germline V and J ends were trimmed by 6 bases and 9 bases, with 17 bases remaining between them. This CDR3 spans 13 amino acids. Germline CDR1 SGHVS, CDR2 FNYEAQ.

This clone came up a few times. This rearrangement joins TRBV9 to TRBJ1-2; a possible D gene is TRBD1 (5 bases). The CDR3 loop spans 14 amino acids. The germline gives CDR1 SGDLS, CDR2 YYNGEE. V gave up 3 bases and J gave up 7 bases, with 16 bases separating them. The CDR3: CASSAGTEGFGYTF. DNA of the CDR3: TGTGCCAGCAGCGCCGGGACGGAGGGGTTTGGCTACACCTTC.

The sample holds a few counts of this clone. V usage is TRBV18 and J usage is TRBJ1-4; 9 bases match TRBD1. In germline, CDR1 is KGHSH, CDR2 LQKENI. The CDR3 is 16 residues long. V lost 3 bases to trimming and J lost 8 bases; unmatched junction nucleotides: 10. The CDR3 region is CASSPGQGLGGEKLFF. CDR3 in DNA: TGTGCCAGCTCACCGGGACAGGGACTTGGTGGCGAAAAACTGTTTTTT. Together with reference TRBV18 and TRBJ1-4, the CDR3 gives the full variable domain: NAGVMQNPRHLVRRRGQEARLRCSPMKGHSHVYWYRQLPEEGLKFMVYLQKENIIDESGMPKERFSAEFPKEGPSILRIQQVVRGDSAAYFCASSPGQGLGGEKLFFGSGTQLSVL.

The J gene is TRBJ2-3, the V gene TRBV5-1, with a possible D match to TRBD2 (5 bases). The V end lost 4 bases, the J end lost 6 bases, and 12 bases lay between the germline ends. The CDR3 consists of 13 residues. Germline V gives CDR1 SGHRS, CDR2 YFSETQ. In nucleotides, the CDR3 is TGCGCCAGCAGCCCTAGCATTGACGATACGCAGTATTTT. This codes for CASSPSIDDTQYF.

The V and J genes are TRBV18 and TRBJ2-7, with D possibly matching TRBD2 (6 bases). The CDR3 length is 13 residues. Germline V CDR1 and CDR2: KGHSH, LQKENI. The V end was cut by 2 bases, the J end by 6 bases, with 11 bases between. The CDR3 DNA follows: TGTGCCAGCTCACCAGGGAGGAGGCTCGAGCAGTACTTC. Its protein product is CASSPGRRLEQYF.

The gene calls are TRBV19 and TRBJ2-1, with TRBD2 identical over 9 bases. The CDR3 spans 18 residues. Germline loops: CDR1 LNHDA, CDR2 SQIVND (reference sequence). V was clipped by 6 bases and J by 3 bases; unmatched bases: 15. The CDR3 DNA reads TGTGCCAGTAGACCTATCCGGGCTAGCGGGGAGGTCTACAATGAGCAGTTCTTC. Translating it yields CASRPIRASGEVYNEQFF.

This clone was detected a few times. Within the sample, other DNA sequences also encode this same CDR3. The chain is built from TRBV29-1 and TRBJ2-7; 7 bases agree with TRBD1. The CDR3 is 12 residues long. Germline trimming cut 6 bases from V and 3 bases from J; bases unmatched to any gene: 5. Germline V CDR1 and CDR2: SQVTM, ANQGSEA. As DNA, the CDR3 is TGCAGCGTCGCGACAGGGTTCTACGAGCAGTACTTC. This gives the protein CSVATGFYEQYF.

This chain's CDR3 is CASSVTGQETQYF. As DNA, the CDR3 is TGTGCCAGCAGCGTAACAGGGCAAGAGACCCAGTACTTC. The chain is built from TRBV6-1 and TRBJ2-5, with D perhaps TRBD1 (6 bases). This CDR3 is 13 amino acids long. CDR1 MNHNS and CDR2 SASEGT come from the germline V gene. The V and J ends lost 6 bases and 2 bases respectively, with 10 bases between them.

The J gene is TRBJ2-2, the V gene TRBV9; tentatively, D is TRBD2 (6 bases). The CDR3 covers 18 residues. Trimming left V 0 bases short and J 0 bases short, with 15 bases between. Germline V gene sequence: CDR1 SGDLS, CDR2 YYNGEE. The CDR3 nucleotides read TGTGCCAGCAGCGTAGCTAGGAGGGAAGCGACGAACACCGGGGAGCTGTTTTTT. It specifies CASSVARREATNTGELFF.

The CDR3 loop reads CASNGQGGIYGYTF. In DNA form, the CDR3 reads TGTGCCAGCAACGGACAGGGAGGCATCTATGGCTACACCTTC. V gene TRBV4-2 combines with J gene TRBJ1-2, with 8 bases matching TRBD1. V lost 7 bases, J lost 4 bases, and 8 bases stayed unmatched. CDR1 LGHNA and CDR2 YNFKEQ come from the germline V gene. This CDR3 is 14 amino acids long.

V usage is TRBV9 and J usage is TRBJ2-3; the match to TRBD1 covers 8 bases. The germline V gene encodes CDR1 SGDLS and CDR2 YYNGEE. This CDR3 contains 15 residues. J gave up 6 bases and V 3 bases, and 9 bases lay outside the gene matches. CDR3 protein: CASSAGQGPADTQYF. The CDR3 nucleotides are TGTGCCAGCAGCGCCGGACAGGGTCCCGCGGATACGCAGTATTTT.

A few counts support this clone. V gene TRBV19 combines with J gene TRBJ2-6; D not resolved. The germline CDR1 and CDR2 sequences are LNHDA and SQIVND (reference sequence). This CDR3 is built from 14 residues. V was clipped by 7 bases and J by 2 bases, with 9 bases between them. The CDR3 nucleotides read TGTGCCAGTACCCTAAGAGCTGGGGCCAACGTCCTGACTTTC. Translation gives CASTLRAGANVLTF.

The chain carries TRBV2 and TRBJ1-6, with D perhaps matching TRBD1 (5 bases). This CDR3 is 15 amino acids long. With 7 bases removed from V and 7 bases from J, the gap between germline ends came to 17 bases. Germline V gene sequence: CDR1 SNHLY, CDR2 FYNNEI. The CDR3 bases are TGTGCCAGCACGAGCAGGGAATTCGGGAATTCACCCCTCCACTTT. This encodes CASTSREFGNSPLHF.

Only a few counts were recorded for this clone. The V and J genes are TRBV5-1 and TRBJ2-6, with D tentatively TRBD1 or TRBD2 (6 bases each). The CDR3 spans 19 residues. The V gene lost 1 base and the J gene lost 1 base, with 18 bases spanning the gap. CDR1 is SGHRS and CDR2 is YFSETQ in the germline V gene. In nucleotides, the CDR3 is TGCGCCAGCAGCTTGCGGACGGGGGCGCAGGGGTCTGGGGCCAACGTCCTGACTTTC. Protein sequence: CASSLRTGAQGSGANVLTF.

This clone was detected only a few times. This chain uses TRBV5-1 with TRBJ2-1; 7 bases align to TRBD1. The germline V gene has CDR1 SGHRS and CDR2 YFSETQ. There are 16 residues in the CDR3. Trimming at V came to 4 bases and at J to 7 bases, leaving 14 bases not matched to a gene. CDR3: CASSPTNRGPRNEQFF. The CDR3 bases are TGCGCCAGCAGCCCCACCAACAGGGGACCTAGGAATGAGCAGTTCTTC.

This clone was observed a handful of times. The rearrangement joins TRBV7-2 to TRBJ2-5, with D perhaps assigned TRBD1 or TRBD2 (6 bases each). The CDR3 extends over 14 amino acids. The germline V and J ends were trimmed by 4 bases and 6 bases, with 15 bases remaining between them. Per the germline V gene, CDR1 is SGHTA and CDR2 is FQGNSA. The CDR3 bases are TGTGCCAGCAGCTCTCTCGGGGGCCAGAAGACCCAGTACTTC. Protein sequence: CASSSLGGQKTQYF.

The gene calls are TRBV10-3 and TRBJ1-5; D remains unclear. Trimming pared 0 bases from V and 7 bases from J, leaving 13 bases between. The CDR3 sequence is 15 residues long. CDR1 is ENHRY and CDR2 is SYGVKD in the germline V gene. DNA for the CDR3: TGTGCCATCAGTGAGTCTCTCCCTGTGGGGCAGCCCCAGCATTTT. Its translation: CAISESLPVGQPQHF.

This clone was counted between two and nine times. The CDR3 loop is CASSGRNEQYF. CDR3 DNA: TGTGCCAGCAGTGGTAGAAACGAGCAGTACTTC. This chain connects TRBV2 to TRBJ2-7; D is unresolved. Trimming removed 4 bases from V and 5 bases from J, with 6 bases in between. The germline CDR1 and CDR2 sequences are SNHLY and FYNNEI. CDR3 length: 11 residues.

The V gene is TRBV7-3, the J gene TRBJ2-5; D is ambiguous. Germline CDR1 and CDR2: SGHTA and FQGTGA. Trimming removed 4 bases at V and 0 bases at J, with 6 bases between. CDR3 length: 13 amino acids. CDR3 protein: CASSSTHQETQYF. The CDR3, as DNA: TGTGCCAGCAGCTCGACTCACCAAGAGACCCAGTACTTC.